A selection of T cell receptor beta chains follows, all from one sample in a study of long-term antiretroviral therapy in people with HIV. The method was immunoSEQ multiplex PCR; TCRdb's version includes in-frame clones alone and lacks a portion of them. Among 30,000 to 40,000 clones, 83% were seen once, and the ten largest hold approximately 7.9%. Sample: unsorted PBMCs, taken 0.4 years before starting antiretroviral therapy. The receptors were sampled from a man aged 18 to 35 with HIV. Both conserved end residues are part of each CDR3. D genes are given only for firm matches. A row's size may be missing; if present it is once, few, many or a size class.

J,D,size,V,DNA,CDR3
TRBJ2-3,NA,few,TRBV27,TGTGCCAGCAGTTTGGGCAGTTCTAGCACAGATACGCAGTATTTT,CASSLGSSSTDTQYF
TRBJ2-5,TRBD2,NA,TRBV10-1,TGCGCCAGCAGTGATCGCGGGAGGACCCAGTACTTC,CASSDRGRTQYF
TRBJ2-3,NA,NA,TRBV7-7,TGTGCTAGCAGCCAAACTGGTTTAGAGGGAGATACGCAGTATTTT,CASSQTGLEGDTQYF
TRBJ2-1,NA,NA,TRBV11-2,TGTGCCAGCAGCGACGGCCTGTTCAAGAACAATGAGCAGTTCTTC,CASSDGLFKNNEQFF
TRBJ1-6,NA,few,TRBV2,TGTGCCAGCCGCGGAGCGCCCTTAAATTCACCCCTCCACTTT,CASRGAPLNSPLHF
TRBJ2-1,NA,NA,TRBV6-6,TGTGCCAGCAGTTACGGTAATGAGCAGTTCTTC,CASSYGNEQFF
TRBJ1-4,NA,NA,TRBV6-5,TGTGCCGTACCGGGAGTTCCTAATGAAAAACTGTTTTTT,CAVPGVPNEKLFF
TRBJ1-2,NA,NA,TRBV19,TGTGCCAGTAGTCACAGAGCTAACTATGGCTACACCTTC,CASSHRANYGYTF
TRBJ2-7,NA,NA,TRBV30,TGTGCCTGGAGCCACATCTCCTACGAGCAGTACTTC,CAWSHISYEQYF
TRBJ1-5,NA,few,TRBV19,TGTGCCAGTAGTATAGGACGGTACGGGGGTCAGCCCCAGCATTTT,CASSIGRYGGQPQHF
TRBJ1-5,NA,few,TRBV19,TGTGCCAGTAGTGGAACCGGTGGACGAGGTCAGCCCCAGCATTTT,CASSGTGGRGQPQHF
TRBJ2-5,NA,NA,TRBV6-6,TGTGCCAGCAGTTACCAGTTCCGAGAGACCCAGTACTTC,CASSYQFRETQYF
TRBJ2-2,NA,NA,TRBV19,TGTGCCAGTACGTGGGGAGCCGGGGAGCTGTTTTTT,CASTWGAGELFF
TRBJ2-1,NA,NA,TRBV6-1,TGTGCCAGCAGTACGTCCAGGGACATCTACAATGAGCAGTTCTTC,CASSTSRDIYNEQFF
TRBJ2-5,NA,NA,TRBV9,TGTGCCAGCAGCGTAGCGGAGGAGACCCAGTACTTC,CASSVAEETQYF
TRBJ2-6,TRBD2,NA,TRBV19,TGTGCCAGTAGAGTCACTAGCGGGGCTTCCTCTGGGGCCAACGTCCTGACTTTC,CASRVTSGASSGANVLTF
TRBJ2-3,TRBD1,NA,TRBV7-9,TGTGCCAGCAGCTTGGAACAGGGGGCCGGAGATACGCAGTATTTT,CASSLEQGAGDTQYF
TRBJ2-7,NA,NA,TRBV5-4,TGTGCCAGCAGCTCCCAGCGAGGGCCCGCCTACGAGCAGTACTTC,CASSSQRGPAYEQYF
TRBJ2-7,NA,NA,TRBV4-1,TGCGCCAGCAGCCAGGGAGGGGGTTCCTACGAGCAGTACTTC,CASSQGGGSYEQYF
TRBJ1-5,NA,NA,TRBV28,TGTGCCAGCAACGCGGGAAATCAGCCCCAGCATTTT,CASNAGNQPQHF
TRBJ2-1,TRBD2,few,TRBV18,TGTGCCAGCTCACCACGGCTAGCGGGAGCGTCCTACAATGAGCAGTTCTTC,CASSPRLAGASYNEQFF
TRBJ2-3,NA,NA,TRBV11-2,TGTGCCAGCAGCTTTAAGGGAAGAGGCCACACAGATACGCAGTATTTT,CASSFKGRGHTDTQYF
TRBJ1-2,NA,NA,TRBV6-1,TGTGCCAGCAGTGAGGCAGGACTAAACTATGGCTACACCTTC,CASSEAGLNYGYTF
TRBJ2-7,NA,NA,TRBV10-1,TGCGCCAGCATCACACCAGGGGAAAGGTACGAGCAGTACTTC,CASITPGERYEQYF
TRBJ2-7,TRBD1,NA,TRBV11-2,TGTGCCAGCAGCTCGAACAGGGGGGTTGAGTACTTC,CASSSNRGVEYF
TRBJ1-1,NA,NA,TRBV5-6,TGTGCCAGCAGCTATGGAAGGCGGGACACTGAAGCTTTCTTT,CASSYGRRDTEAFF
TRBJ2-2,NA,NA,TRBV4-2,TGTGCCAGCAGCCGAGGACAATTCACCGGGGAGCTGTTTTTT,CASSRGQFTGELFF
TRBJ2-2,TRBD1,NA,TRBV7-9,TGTGCCAGCAGCTTCCGCGGCGGGACAGGGCGAACCGGGGAGCTGTTTTTT,CASSFRGGTGRTGELFF
TRBJ2-7,NA,NA,TRBV6-6,TGTGCCAGCAGTTCGGGGGTCGGAGCCTACGAGCAGTACTTC,CASSSGVGAYEQYF
TRBJ1-6,NA,few,TRBV7-9,TGTGCCAGCAGCTTAGAAGGCAATTCACCCCTCCACTTT,CASSLEGNSPLHF
TRBJ2-5,NA,NA,TRBV7-8,TGTGCCAGCAGCTTAGCGTTCCCGTACCAAGAGACCCAGTACTTC,CASSLAFPYQETQYF
TRBJ2-2,NA,NA,TRBV5-1,TGCGCCAGCAGCTTGGGGGGCACCGGGGAGCTGTTTTTT,CASSLGGTGELFF
TRBJ2-1,NA,NA,TRBV29-1,TGCAGCGTTGAAGAGCTAGCCATTGAGCAGTTCTTC,CSVEELAIEQFF
TRBJ2-1,NA,NA,TRBV5-4,TGTGCCAGCAGACACCGGGACGGAGGGTACAATGAGCAGTTCTTC,CASRHRDGGYNEQFF
TRBJ2-7,NA,NA,TRBV13,TGTGCCAGCAGCCTCGGATCATCCTCCTACGAGCAGTACTTC,CASSLGSSSYEQYF
TRBJ2-2,NA,NA,TRBV5-4,TGTGCCAGCACCAACCCCTCCGGGACCGGGGAGCTGTTTTTT,CASTNPSGTGELFF
TRBJ1-2,TRBD1,NA,TRBV7-8,TGTGCCAGCAGCCCTGCCGGGACAGGGGAGATCTATGGCTACACCTTC,CASSPAGTGEIYGYTF
TRBJ1-2,TRBD1,once,TRBV28,TGTGCCAGCAGTTCACCCATCCCTTTTATGGGACAGGGTATGGAAGGCTACACCTTC,CASSSPIPFMGQGMEGYTF